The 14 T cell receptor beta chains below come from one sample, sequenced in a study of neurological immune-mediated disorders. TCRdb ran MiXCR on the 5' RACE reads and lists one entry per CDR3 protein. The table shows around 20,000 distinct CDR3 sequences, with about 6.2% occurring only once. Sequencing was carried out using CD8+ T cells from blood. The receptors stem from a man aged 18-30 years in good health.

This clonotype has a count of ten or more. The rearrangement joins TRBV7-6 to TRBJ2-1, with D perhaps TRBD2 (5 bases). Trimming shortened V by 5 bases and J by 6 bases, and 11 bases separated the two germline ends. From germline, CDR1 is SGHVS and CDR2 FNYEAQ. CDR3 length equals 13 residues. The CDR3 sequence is CASSLTSANEQFF. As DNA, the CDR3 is TGTGCCAGCAGCCTAACTAGTGCCAATGAGCAGTTCTTC.

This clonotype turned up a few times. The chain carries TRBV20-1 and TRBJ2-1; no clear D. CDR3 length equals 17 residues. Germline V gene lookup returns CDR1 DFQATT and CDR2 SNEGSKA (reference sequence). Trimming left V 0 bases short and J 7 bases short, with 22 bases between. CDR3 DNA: TGCAGTGCTAGAGATTCCCGAGAAGTCTATGTAGAGAATGAGCAGTTCTTC. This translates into CSARDSREVYVENEQFF.

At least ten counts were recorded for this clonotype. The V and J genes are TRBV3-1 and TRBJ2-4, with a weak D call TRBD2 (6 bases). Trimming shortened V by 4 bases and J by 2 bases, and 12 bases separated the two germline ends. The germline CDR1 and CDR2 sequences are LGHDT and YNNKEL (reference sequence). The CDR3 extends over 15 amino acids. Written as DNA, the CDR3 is TGTGCCAGCAGCCCCGGAGGGCGGCCCAAAAACATTCAGTACTTC. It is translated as CASSPGGRPKNIQYF.

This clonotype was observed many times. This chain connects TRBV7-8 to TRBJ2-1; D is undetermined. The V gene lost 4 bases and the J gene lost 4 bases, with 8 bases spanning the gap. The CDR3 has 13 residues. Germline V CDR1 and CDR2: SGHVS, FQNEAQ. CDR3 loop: CASSWNGYNEQFF. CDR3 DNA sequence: TGTGCCAGCAGCTGGAACGGGTACAATGAGCAGTTCTTC.

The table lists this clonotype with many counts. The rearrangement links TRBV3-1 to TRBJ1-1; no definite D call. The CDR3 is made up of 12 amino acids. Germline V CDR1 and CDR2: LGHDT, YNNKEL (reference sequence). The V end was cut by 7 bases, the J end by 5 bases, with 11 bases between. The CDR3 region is CASTTGGTEAFF. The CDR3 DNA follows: TGTGCCAGCACCACGGGAGGGACTGAAGCTTTCTTT. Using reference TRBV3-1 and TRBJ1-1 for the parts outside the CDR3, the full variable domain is DTAVSQTPKYLVTQMGNDKSIKCEQNLGHDTMYWYKQDSKKFLKIMFSYNNKELIINETVPNRFSPKSPDKAHLNLHINSLELGDSAVYFCASTTGGTEAFFGQGTRLTVV.

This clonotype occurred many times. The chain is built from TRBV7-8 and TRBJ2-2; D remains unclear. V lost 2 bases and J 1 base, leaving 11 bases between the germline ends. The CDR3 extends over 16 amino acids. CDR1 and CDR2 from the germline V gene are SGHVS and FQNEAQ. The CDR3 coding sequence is TGTGCCAGCAGCTTAACACGACGGGTGAACACCGGGGAGCTGTTTTTT. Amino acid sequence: CASSLTRRVNTGELFF.

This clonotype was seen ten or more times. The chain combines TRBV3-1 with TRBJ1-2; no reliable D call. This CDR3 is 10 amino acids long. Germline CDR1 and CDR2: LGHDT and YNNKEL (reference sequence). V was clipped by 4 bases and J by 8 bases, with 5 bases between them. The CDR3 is CASSLIGYTF. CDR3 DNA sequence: TGTGCCAGCAGCCTAATAGGCTACACCTTC.

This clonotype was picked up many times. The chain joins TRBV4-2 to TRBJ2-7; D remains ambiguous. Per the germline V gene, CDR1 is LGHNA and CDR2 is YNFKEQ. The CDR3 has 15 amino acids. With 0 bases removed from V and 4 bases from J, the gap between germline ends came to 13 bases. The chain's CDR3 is CASSQEATGVYEQYF. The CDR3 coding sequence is TGTGCCAGCAGCCAAGAAGCTACGGGCGTTTACGAGCAGTACTTC.

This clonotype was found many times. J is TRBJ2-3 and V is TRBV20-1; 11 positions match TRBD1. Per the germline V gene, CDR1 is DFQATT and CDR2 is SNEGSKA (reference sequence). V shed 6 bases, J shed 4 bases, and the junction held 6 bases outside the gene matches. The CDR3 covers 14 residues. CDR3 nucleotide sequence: TGCAGTGCAAAGGGACAGGGGGAGGCAGATACGCAGTATTTT. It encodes CSAKGQGEADTQYF.

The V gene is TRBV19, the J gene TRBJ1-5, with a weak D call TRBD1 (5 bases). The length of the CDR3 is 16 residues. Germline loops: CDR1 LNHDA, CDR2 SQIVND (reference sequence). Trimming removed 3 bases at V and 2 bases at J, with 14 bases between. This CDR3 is CASSIGGGWGNQPQHF. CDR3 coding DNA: TGTGCCAGTAGTATCGGTGGGGGATGGGGCAATCAGCCCCAGCATTTT.

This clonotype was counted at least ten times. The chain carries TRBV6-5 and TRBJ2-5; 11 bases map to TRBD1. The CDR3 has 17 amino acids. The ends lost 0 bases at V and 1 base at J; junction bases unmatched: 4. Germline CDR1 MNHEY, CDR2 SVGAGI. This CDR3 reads CASSYSPGQGGQETQYF. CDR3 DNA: TGTGCCAGCAGTTACTCGCCGGGACAGGGGGGCCAAGAGACCCAGTACTTC.

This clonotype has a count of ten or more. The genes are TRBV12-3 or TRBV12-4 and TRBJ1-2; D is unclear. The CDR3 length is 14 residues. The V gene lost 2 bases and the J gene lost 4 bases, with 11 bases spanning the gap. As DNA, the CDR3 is TGTGCCAGCAGTTTAAATTCGGCATTCTATGGCTACACCTTC. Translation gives CASSLNSAFYGYTF.

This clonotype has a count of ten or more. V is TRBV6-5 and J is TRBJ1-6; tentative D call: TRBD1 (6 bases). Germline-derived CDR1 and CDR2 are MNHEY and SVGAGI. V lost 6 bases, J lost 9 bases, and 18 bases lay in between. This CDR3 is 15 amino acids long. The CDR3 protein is CASSPGGRISSPLHF. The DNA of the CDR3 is TGTGCCAGCAGCCCCGGGGGGCGCATATCTTCACCCCTCCACTTT.

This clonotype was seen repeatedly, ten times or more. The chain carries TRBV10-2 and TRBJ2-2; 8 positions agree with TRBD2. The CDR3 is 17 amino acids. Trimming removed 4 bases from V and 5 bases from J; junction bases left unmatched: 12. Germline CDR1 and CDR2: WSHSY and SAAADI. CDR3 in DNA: TGCGCCAGCAGTGTCAAGAAGTGGGGCGGGGGGACCGGGGAGCTGTTTTTT. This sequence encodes CASSVKKWGGGTGELFF.